This T cell receptor beta chain stems from a study of response to subunit inactivated influenza vaccine. Comment on this clonotype: The antigen is unknown.

Findings and limits, study-wide: The authors suggested that few new T cells are recruited per seasonal influenza vaccination.

J was trimmed by 1 base and V by 0 bases; bases with no gene match: 0. The CDR3 consists of 15 residues. The V gene's germline CDR1 is SGDLS and CDR2 YYNGEE. From the RT-PCR reads, TCRdb called clonotypes with MiXCR, one entry per CDR3 protein. Of around 520,000 distinct CDR3 sequences listed, about 11% are singletons. Sequenced material: PBMCs from blood, taken on the day of vaccination. This clonotype was obtained from a man between 50 and 59 years old who received an inactivated influenza vaccine. This chain links TRBV9 with TRBJ2-5, with TRBD1 identical over 10 bases. The CDR3 sequence: CASSVGTGGQETQYF. The DNA of the CDR3 is TGTGCCAGCAGCGTAGGGACAGGGGGCCAAGAGACCCAGTACTTC.